This T cell receptor beta chain was obtained from a study of quantifying T cell responses using KT2 cells. Across the study: cDNA was made from DNase-treated RNA using alpha and beta constant primers.

An oligo carrying a UMI was ligated to the cDNA 3' end. An equimolar mix of RC1.1 and RC1.2 primed the beta chain across TRBC1 and TRBC2. Each CDR3 protein is one row after TCRdb ran MiXCR on the UMI-ligation and nested PCR reads. The table shows around 35,000 distinct CDR3 sequences, with 10% occurring only once. Per the germline V gene, CDR1 is SEHNR and CDR2 is FQNEAQ (reference sequence). The CDR3 covers 13 residues. Trimming removed 5 bases at V and 7 bases at J, with 13 bases between. Unfractionated PBMC were spiked with known numbers of KT2 clone cells. Fixed numbers of PBMC received varying amounts of KT2 cells.

The specimen was PBMCs spiked with cells of the T cell clone KT2. This sequence joins TRBV7-9 and TRBJ2-3; D possibly corresponds to TRBD1 (6 bases). The sequence was collected from a human donor. The CDR3 DNA follows: TGTGCCAGCAGCAACACAGGGTTGAATACGCAGTATTTT. It codes for CASSNTGLNTQYF.